This is a list of T cell receptor beta chains from one sample in a study of T cell responses to AZD1222 COVID-19 vaccine. Only in-frame clones appear in the TCRdb table, and some are missing; sequencing was by immunoSEQ multiplex PCR. This sample yields roughly 70,000 clones, of which about 90% are seen a single time; 17% belongs to the top ten. Sequenced material: peripheral blood, taken on day 0 of AZD1222 vaccination. The receptors stem from an adult in good health. Each CDR3 is given with its conserved first and last residue.

v_call | cdr3_aa
TRBV6-1 | CASSEWGSGEQYF
TRBV10-1 | CASSDRTSGNSYEQYF
TRBV5-4 | CATTPGGQSNSPLHF
TRBV4-1 | CASSQDGGAAGGYTF
TRBV6-6 | CASSYPGDINSPLHF
TRBV15 | CATSLAGGSNEQFF
TRBV7-3 | CASSSNSEQFF
TRBV7-9 | CASSLRQGGWTEAFF
TRBV7-2 | CASSFVAGTSTDTQYF
TRBV27 | CASSLAVRGLTKNIQYF
TRBV11-3 | CASVGEGRGSTDTQYF
TRBV7-2 | CASSLVTGDGNTIYF
TRBV4-1 | CASSQEGQGAPRPYEQYF
TRBV28 | CASWLTCGTGGELFF
TRBV29-1 | CSTKDSHNQPQHF
TRBV27 | CASSKPGLAGDEQYF
TRBV5-1 | CASSQGSSGNTIYF
TRBV5-1 | CASSLNGEYQETQYF
TRBV11-2 | CASSLEDVSNYGYTF
TRBV28 | CASSLWRDRDELFF
TRBV5-1 | CASSTGTGPQETQYF
TRBV2 | CASSVKQTYEQYF
TRBV21-1 | CASSTPGPLHYEQYF
TRBV18 | CASSPQARGQTHEQFF
TRBV27 | CASSSPFGNTEAFF
TRBV5-4 | CASSAELREETQYF
TRBV28 | CASSLSGVNYGYTF
TRBV18 | CASSLRARDAGNTIYF
TRBV5-1 | CASSTETSGGAGELFF
TRBV3-1/TRBV3-2 | CASSRAEREAFF
TRBV5-6 | CASSSSGLSTEAFF
TRBV27 | CASSFSSLYNEQFF
TRBV7-8 | CASSLFPGQGIEQFF
TRBV3-1/TRBV3-2 | CASSPPPLTGAPFNYGYTF
TRBV10-3 | CATKNRTGNTEAFF
TRBV30 | CAWSAGTGNQPQHF
TRBV6-5 | CASRGTGGQTGELFF
TRBV5-6 | CASSLGAGANVLTF
TRBV10-3 | CAISENSLKNTGELFF
TRBV7-2 | CASSWDNSYEQYF
TRBV23-1 | CASSQSKGLADSYEQYF
TRBV20-1 | CSASLGARKVDTQYF
TRBV19 | CASSIGTGTLGYEQYF
TRBV5-4 | CASSLAGMGAGNTIYF
TRBV6-5 | CASSYSADLGKTQYF
TRBV11-3 | CASSPSGQGGNTEAFF
TRBV4-3 | CASSQGRYRDQPQHF
TRBV5-1 | CASSSGNQPQHF
TRBV7-2 | CASRPLGRDGYTF
TRBV4-1 | CASSQDTGGGNQPQHF
TRBV3-1/TRBV3-2 | CASSPLGTINYGYTF
TRBV12-3/TRBV12-4 | CASSLSSEAFF